The 26 T cell receptor beta chains below all came from one sample that was sequenced in a study of cytomegalovirus exposure and HLA in healthy donors. 13 Jbeta primers and 60 Vbeta primers were used for the PCR. Assay: immunoSEQ multiplex PCR; the TCRdb copy retains only in-frame clones and omits some. The sample consists of more than 200,000 clones, around 83% of them appearing once. The sequenced sample was PBMCs. Receptors originate from a girl aged 10 to 17 in good health and CMV-seronegative.

The chain links TRBV18 to TRBJ2-7, with 8 bases fitting TRBD2. The trim removed 2 bases at V and 3 bases at J, leaving 6 bases unmatched. CDR3 length: 15 residues. Germline CDR1 and CDR2: KGHSH and LQKENI. Here the CDR3 reads CASSPGSGIYYEQYF. CDR3 nucleotides: TGTGCCAGCTCACCAGGTAGCGGGATATACTACGAGCAGTACTTC.

The chain employs TRBV15 and TRBJ2-7; D perhaps matches TRBD1 (5 bases). V was pared by 4 bases and J by 5 bases, with 12 bases between. The CDR3 loop spans 13 amino acids. Per the germline V gene, CDR1 is LNHNV and CDR2 is YYDKDF (reference sequence). Here the CDR3 DNA reads TGTGCCACCAGCAAGGGGTTGATGGACGAGCAGTACTTC. Residues: CATSKGLMDEQYF.

This chain uses TRBV10-3 with TRBJ1-2; D remains ambiguous. Germline assignment: CDR1 ENHRY and CDR2 SYGVKD. This CDR3 has 12 residues. V was cut by 5 bases and J by 4 bases, with 8 bases left in between. CDR3 residues: CAISPDIYGYTF. The CDR3 DNA reads as TGTGCCATCAGTCCTGACATCTATGGCTACACCTTC.

This sequence joins TRBV14 and TRBJ2-7; 7 positions agree with TRBD2. The junction had 3 bases not matched to a gene; V was cut back by 4 bases and J by 3 bases. Germline V gene sequence: CDR1 SGHDN, CDR2 FVKESK. The CDR3 runs 13 residues. The CDR3 reads CASSPAGVYEQYF. CDR3 nucleotide sequence: TGTGCCAGCAGCCCGGCGGGAGTCTACGAGCAGTACTTC.

The gene calls are TRBV11-2 and TRBJ2-3; 10 bases fit TRBD2. Germline V gives CDR1 SGHAT, CDR2 FQNNGV. Trimming at V came to 1 base and at J to 5 bases, leaving 9 bases not matched to a gene. CDR3 length: 17 residues. CDR3 nucleotides: TGTGCCAGCAGCTTAGTGCAGCTAGCGGGGGATGTAGATACGCAGTATTTT. Translation gives CASSLVQLAGDVDTQYF.

The J gene is TRBJ1-2, the V gene TRBV28; D gene uncertain. The germline CDR1 and CDR2 sequences are MDHEN and SYDVKM. The CDR3 has 15 residues. V lost 4 bases and J 3 bases, leaving 15 bases between the germline ends. The CDR3, as DNA: TGTGCCAGCAGTTCCCCCCCCCGCGGGTACTATGGCTACACCTTC. Translating it yields CASSSPPRGYYGYTF.

As to this clone: Other DNA sequences from this sample encode an identical CDR3 as well. The chain carries TRBV28 and TRBJ1-1; D not resolved. Between the trimmed V and J ends, which lost 1 base and 1 base, there was a span of 4 bases. CDR3 length: 13 residues. CDR1 and CDR2 from the germline V gene are MDHEN and SYDVKM. This CDR3 is CASSLSGNTEAFF. The CDR3 region has the DNA TGTGCCAGCAGTTTATCGGGGAACACTGAAGCTTTCTTT.

The V gene is TRBV21-1, the J gene TRBJ1-4; the D call of TRBD1 is as the table states it, not checked on the DNA. TRBV21-1 is described as a pseudogene. The CDR3 has 16 amino acids. CDR3 DNA sequence: TGTGCCAGCAGTCACAGGGGCCTTCCAACTAATGAAAAACTGTTTTTT. Protein: CASSHRGLPTNEKLFF.

V usage is TRBV5-1 and J usage is TRBJ2-5; D is perhaps TRBD1 (5 bases). The DNA matches TRBJ2-7 better at its end, which makes the J call doubtful. This CDR3 has 16 amino acids. In germline, CDR1 is SGHRS, CDR2 YFSETQ. CDR3 region: CASSFYQGKGPYEQYF. CDR3 nucleotide sequence: TGCGCCAGCAGCTTTTACCAGGGTAAAGGCCCTTACGAGCAGTACTTC.

This clone was seen a few times. The rearrangement links TRBV10-2 to TRBJ2-1; D unresolved. The CDR3 is made up of 12 amino acids. The germline V gene encodes CDR1 WSHSY and CDR2 SAAADI. V was pared by 5 bases and J by 10 bases, with 12 bases between. The CDR3 DNA reads as TGCGCCAGCAGTCACTATCGTGGGGAGCAGTTCTTC. This sequence encodes CASSHYRGEQFF.

To note about this clone: Its ends do not fully match the called genes, so a read error is possible. The rearrangement joins TRBV5-1 to TRBJ2-5; D is perhaps TRBD1 (6 bases). There are 14 residues in the CDR3. Per the germline V gene, CDR1 is SGHRS and CDR2 is YFSETQ. CDR3 loop: CASSLSYAKQGEDF. The CDR3 DNA reads TGCGCCAGCAGCTTGAGTTATGCGAAACAGGGAGAGGACTTC.

The rearrangement uses TRBV15 and TRBJ1-6; D perhaps matches TRBD1 (5 bases). The CDR3 contains 15 residues. Germline CDR1 reads LNHNV; CDR2 reads YYDKDF (reference sequence). V was trimmed by 0 bases and J by 7 bases, leaving 10 bases between them. The DNA for the CDR3 is TGTGCCACCAGCAGAGAGGTACAGGCGAATTCACCCCTCCACTTT. The encoded protein is CATSREVQANSPLHF.

Only a few counts were recorded for this clone. This chain links TRBV4-3 with TRBJ2-7; 10 bases are a match to TRBD2. The CDR3 spans 15 residues. Germline CDR1 and CDR2: LGHNA and YSLEER. J lost 3 bases, V lost 0 bases, and 2 bases had no gene match. In DNA form, the CDR3 reads TGCGCCAGCAGCCAAGAAGTAGCGGGGGGCTACGAGCAGTACTTC. Translating it yields CASSQEVAGGYEQYF.

This clone showed up just once. The chain carries TRBV25-1 and TRBJ2-3; D unclear. The CDR3 loop spans 14 amino acids. V was clipped by 4 bases and J by 3 bases, with 11 bases between them. The V gene's germline CDR1 is MGHDK and CDR2 SYGVNS. In DNA form, the CDR3 reads TGTGCCAGCAGTGGTGCCGGTAGTACAGATACGCAGTATTTT. The encoded protein is CASSGAGSTDTQYF.

The V call is TRBV30, the J call TRBJ2-5, with D tentatively TRBD2 (6 bases). The better agreement between TRBJ2-7 and the DNA end casts doubt on the J call. Germline V gene sequence: CDR1 GTSNPN, CDR2 SVGIG (reference sequence). The CDR3 is 15 residues long. CDR3 in DNA: TGTGCCTGGAGAAAACTGTTCGGGAGCTCCTACGAGCAGTACTTC. Translating gives CAWRKLFGSSYEQYF.

The chain uses TRBV19 and TRBJ1-2, with D unclear. The CDR3 spans 15 residues. Germline V gene sequence: CDR1 LNHDA, CDR2 SQIVND (reference sequence). Trimming left V 1 base short and J 2 bases short, with 11 bases between. The chain's CDR3 is CASSIGAGINYGYTF. The CDR3 nucleotides read TGTGCCAGTAGTATAGGGGCAGGAATAAACTATGGCTACACCTTC.

Of note for this clone: An end of the junction does not agree with germline; a read error may underlie this. Other nucleotide sequences in the sample specify the same CDR3. The chain uses TRBV5-1 and TRBJ2-3; 12 positions match TRBD2. The CDR3 loop spans 17 amino acids. Germline CDR1 SGHRS, CDR2 YFSETQ. CDR3 region: CASSFWTSGDRTDTQYF. CDR3 in DNA: TGTGCCAGCAGCTTCTGGACTAGCGGGGATCGCACAGATACGCAGTATTTT.

V gene TRBV25-1 combines with J gene TRBJ2-5; perhaps TRBD1 as D (5 bases). CDR1 is MGHDK, CDR2 SYGVNS, per germline. V was trimmed by 0 bases and J by 1 base, leaving 6 bases between them. This CDR3 spans 14 amino acids. The CDR3: CASSEYRAQETQYF. The CDR3 DNA follows: TGTGCCAGCAGTGAATACAGGGCCCAAGAGACCCAGTACTTC.

This chain joins TRBV7-9 and TRBJ1-1; tentative D call: TRBD1 (6 bases). The V gene lost 5 bases and the J gene lost 2 bases, with 12 bases spanning the gap. Germline V gene sequence: CDR1 SEHNR, CDR2 FQNEAQ (reference sequence). CDR3 size: 14 residues. CDR3 DNA: TGTGCCAGCAGCCCGGACAGATTCAACACTGAAGCTTTCTTT. Translation gives CASSPDRFNTEAFF. The whole variable domain, remainder taken from reference TRBV7-9 and TRBJ1-1, is DTGVSQNPRHKITKRGQNVTFRCDPISEHNRLYWYRQTLGQGPEFLTYFQNEAQLEKSRLLSDRFSAERPKGSFSTLEIQRTEQGDSAMYLCASSPDRFNTEAFFGQGTRLTVV.

The J gene is TRBJ1-2, the V gene TRBV27; 7 positions match TRBD1. CDR1 is MNHEY and CDR2 is SMNVEV in the germline V gene (reference sequence). This CDR3 is built from 22 residues. V gave up 2 bases and J gave up 0 bases; unmatched junction bases: 24. CDR3 residues: CASSLRTPGTAVSFDANYGYTF. CDR3 nucleotide sequence: TGTGCCAGCAGTTTAAGGACCCCCGGGACAGCTGTCTCTTTTGATGCTAACTATGGCTACACCTTC.

The V and J genes are TRBV4-1 and TRBJ1-6; D not resolved. Germline loops: CDR1 MGHRA, CDR2 YSYEKL. There are 13 residues in the CDR3. V was pared by 1 base and J by 11 bases, with 9 bases between. The CDR3 loop is CASSQVEAAPLHF. The CDR3 DNA follows: TGCGCCAGCAGCCAAGTGGAAGCGGCACCCCTCCACTTT.

The rearrangement joins TRBV9 to TRBJ2-6; tentatively, D is TRBD2 (6 bases). Germline V gene data show CDR1 as SGDLS and CDR2 as YYNGEE. The CDR3 consists of 15 residues. Trimming cost V 7 bases and J 0 bases, with 11 bases left between them. As DNA, the CDR3 is TGTGCCAGCTCGCGGGGAGACTCTGGGGCCAACGTCCTGACTTTC. This codes for CASSRGDSGANVLTF.

The gene calls are TRBV5-1 and TRBJ1-2; perhaps TRBD1 as D (5 bases). CDR3 size: 17 residues. The germline V and J ends were trimmed by 2 bases and 8 bases, with 25 bases remaining between them. Looked up from germline, CDR1 is SGHRS and CDR2 is YFSETQ. The CDR3, as DNA: TGCGCCAGCAGCTTACCCCCGGGGGGGGAATTTACTAGAGGCTACACCTTC. Translated, it gives CASSLPPGGEFTRGYTF.

The chain links TRBV4-3 to TRBJ2-7, with D tentatively TRBD2 (6 bases). The CDR3 loop spans 15 amino acids. The V and J ends lost 0 bases and 3 bases respectively, with 12 bases between them. Germline CDR1 reads LGHNA; CDR2 reads YSLEER. The CDR3 protein is CASSQDPGVNYEQYF. The CDR3 DNA sequence: TGCGCCAGCAGCCAAGATCCGGGGGTTAACTACGAGCAGTACTTC.

The rearrangement uses TRBV27 and TRBJ2-1; D is ambiguous. Germline V gives CDR1 MNHEY, CDR2 SMNVEV (reference sequence). CDR3 length: 13 amino acids. V was trimmed by 0 bases and J by 9 bases, leaving 9 bases between them. The CDR3 nucleotides read TGTGCCAGCAGTTTATCACGGTTTAGTGAGCAGTTCTTC. It is translated as CASSLSRFSEQFF.

V gene TRBV14 combines with J gene TRBJ1-6, with TRBD1 identical over 7 bases. The junction had 12 bases not matched to a gene; V was cut back by 3 bases and J by 10 bases. Germline V CDR1 and CDR2: SGHDN, FVKESK. This CDR3 contains 16 residues. CDR3 sequence: CASSHLWQGVESPLHF. The DNA of the CDR3 is TGTGCCAGCAGCCACCTATGGCAGGGGGTGGAATCACCCCTCCACTTT. The whole variable domain, filled in from reference TRBV14 and TRBJ1-6, reads EAGVTQFPSHSVIEKGQTVTLRCDPISGHDNLYWYRRVMGKEIKFLLHFVKESKQDESGMPNNRFLAERTGGTYSTLKVQPAELEDSGVYFCASSHLWQGVESPLHFGNGTRLTVT.